A single sample is the source of the 9 T cell receptor beta chains below, sequenced in a study of cytomegalovirus exposure and HLA in healthy donors. 13 Jbeta primers and 60 Vbeta primers were used for the PCR. This table comes from immunoSEQ multiplex PCR, and its TCRdb copy is limited to in-frame clones, with some not included. The sample consists of about 170,000 clones, about 85% of them appearing once. Source material: PBMCs. The receptors were gathered from a woman between 45 and 65 years old in good health and CMV-seropositive.

The chain joins TRBV9 to TRBJ2-7; TRBD1 agrees at 9 bases. V lost 0 bases, J lost 5 bases, and 15 bases stayed unmatched. The germline gives CDR1 SGDLS, CDR2 YYNGEE. The CDR3 contains 18 residues. CDR3 bases: TGTGCCAGCAGCGTAGATAGTGTGGGACAGGGTTATTACGACGAGCAGTACTTC. It translates to CASSVDSVGQGYYDEQYF. The entire variable domain, with the rest obtained from reference TRBV9 and TRBJ2-7, is as follows: DSGVTQTPKHLITATGQRVTLRCSPRSGDLSVYWYQQSLDQGLQFLIQYYNGEERAKGNILERFSAQQFPDLHSELNLSSLELGDSALYFCASSVDSVGQGYYDEQYFGPGTRLTVT.

The chain employs TRBV7-9 and TRBJ2-2; perhaps TRBD2 as D (6 bases). Germline V gene sequence: CDR1 SEHNR, CDR2 FQNEAQ (reference sequence). V lost 4 bases to trimming and J lost 2 bases, with 20 bases between them. The CDR3 is made up of 18 amino acids. DNA of the CDR3: TGTGCCAGCAGCTCCCCTAGCGTGGGGATTGCTAACACCGGGGAGCTGTTTTTT. It specifies CASSSPSVGIANTGELFF.

The CDR3 coding sequence is TGCGCCAGCAGGTCTGGAGGGACAGAAACGTCCTACGAGCAGTACTTC. Translation: CASRSGGTETSYEQYF. The chain recombines TRBV5-1 with TRBJ2-7; TRBD1 might be the D (7 bases). V was trimmed by 5 bases and J by 1 base, leaving 19 bases between them. The CDR3 runs to 16 residues. CDR1 is SGHRS and CDR2 is YFSETQ in the germline V gene.

V is TRBV15 and J is TRBJ1-5; TRBD1 matches 7 bases. The CDR3 is made up of 17 amino acids. Germline-derived CDR1 and CDR2 are LNHNV and YYDKDF (reference sequence). Losses at the gene ends were 2 bases for V and 6 bases for J; bases not matched to a gene: 13. The CDR3 protein is CATSRPTLGTAGQPQHF. In DNA form, the CDR3 reads TGTGCCACCAGCAGACCTACCCTTGGGACAGCCGGTCAGCCCCAGCATTTT.

The chain uses TRBV9 and TRBJ2-2; possible D gene TRBD1, 5 bases. Trimming took off 2 bases at V and 5 bases at J, with 13 bases between the two ends. The CDR3 runs to 15 residues. CDR1 SGDLS and CDR2 YYNGEE come from the germline V gene. The CDR3 coding sequence is TGTGCCAGCAGCGTGCTCCAGGGAAGAACCGGGGAGCTGTTTTTT. It is translated as CASSVLQGRTGELFF.

This clone came up a few times. The chain employs TRBV19 and TRBJ2-3, with 12 bases lining up with TRBD2. Germline V lookup: CDR1 LNHDA, CDR2 SQIVND (reference sequence). Unmatched junction bases numbered 6, after V lost 6 bases and J lost 2 bases. This CDR3 spans 16 amino acids. The CDR3 sequence is CASRPGLAGHTDTQYF. The CDR3 coding sequence is TGTGCCAGTAGGCCCGGACTAGCGGGACACACAGATACGCAGTATTTT. Looking up the rest from reference TRBV19 and TRBJ2-3 gives the full variable domain: DGGITQSPKYLFRKEGQNVTLSCEQNLNHDAMYWYRQDPGQGLRLIYYSQIVNDFQKGDIAEGYSVSREKKESFPLTVTSAQKNPTAFYLCASRPGLAGHTDTQYFGPGTRLTVL.

The chain recombines TRBV7-2 with TRBJ2-1, with 7 bases identical to TRBD2. The germline V gene has CDR1 SGHTA and CDR2 FQGNSA. V was pared by 1 base and J by 6 bases, with 9 bases of the junction left unmatched. The CDR3 runs 16 residues. The chain's CDR3 is CASSLEAGARTNEQFF. CDR3 DNA sequence: TGTGCCAGCAGCTTAGAGGCGGGAGCGAGGACCAATGAGCAGTTCTTC.

The V call is TRBV7-2, the J call TRBJ2-7; D perhaps matches TRBD1 (6 bases). Trimming cost V 1 base and J 1 base, with 11 bases left between them. Germline V gene lookup returns CDR1 SGHTA and CDR2 FQGNSA. The CDR3 sequence is 15 residues long. The CDR3 loop reads CASSLVLGGSYEQYF. In DNA form, the CDR3 reads TGTGCCAGCAGCTTAGTTCTAGGGGGATCCTACGAGCAGTACTTC.

The chain carries TRBV19 and TRBJ2-7; TRBD1 agrees at 7 bases. Losses at the gene ends were 5 bases for V and 4 bases for J; bases not matched to a gene: 14. Germline V gives CDR1 LNHDA, CDR2 SQIVND (reference sequence). CDR3 length equals 16 residues. The CDR3 loop is CASSVVGDSLYYEQYF. The CDR3 coding sequence is TGTGCCAGTAGTGTTGTGGGGGACAGTCTCTATTACGAGCAGTACTTC.